This entry lists 5 T cell receptor beta chains sequenced from one sample in a study of blood T cell repertoires in COVID-19. Assay: immunoSEQ multiplex PCR; the TCRdb copy retains only in-frame clones and omits some. Among a few hundred thousand clones listed, roughly 90% were seen once. The specimen sequenced was peripheral blood. These receptors all stem from a woman younger than 45 with COVID-19, enrolled during active disease.

The J gene is TRBJ2-1, the V gene TRBV10-3; D perhaps matches TRBD2 (6 bases). V lost 3 bases, J lost 9 bases, and 12 bases lay in between. This CDR3 has 13 amino acids. Germline assignment: CDR1 ENHRY and CDR2 SYGVKD. CDR3 nucleotide sequence: TGTGCCATCAGTGACGTCCGGGGGTTTGAGCAGTTCTTC. Translation: CAISDVRGFEQFF.

The chain joins TRBV30 to TRBJ2-3, with D tentatively TRBD2 (5 bases). V lost 2 bases, J lost 5 bases, and 8 bases lay in between. CDR1 and CDR2 from the germline V gene are GTSNPN and SVGIG (reference sequence). There are 12 residues in the CDR3. As DNA, the CDR3 is TGTGCCTGGAGTCTAAGCGGAGATACGCAGTATTTT. It specifies CAWSLSGDTQYF.

The chain has TRBV6-5 and TRBJ1-5, with 9 bases matching TRBD1. The germline V gene has CDR1 MNHEY and CDR2 SVGAGI. The CDR3 runs to 13 residues. V shed 6 bases, J shed 4 bases, and the junction held 1 base outside the gene matches. CDR3 amino acids: CASRGQGNQPQHF. CDR3 DNA sequence: TGTGCCAGCAGGGGACAGGGAAATCAGCCCCAGCATTTT.

This clone was counted a single time. The rearrangement uses TRBV5-5 and TRBJ1-5, with a weak D call TRBD1 (6 bases). Trimming took off 0 bases at V and 0 bases at J, with 19 bases between the two ends. Germline V gene data show CDR1 as SGHKS and CDR2 as YYEKEE (reference sequence). The CDR3 sequence is 19 residues long. CDR3 nucleotides: TGTGCCAGCAGCTTGGGGGGCCACAGGGTTGGCCTTAGCAATCAGCCCCAGCATTTT. Residues: CASSLGGHRVGLSNQPQHF.

This clone was detected once. V gene TRBV24-1 combines with J gene TRBJ2-7, with TRBD2 matching 11 bases. The V gene's germline CDR1 is KGHDR and CDR2 SFDVKD. V was pared by 5 bases and J by 4 bases, with 6 bases of the junction left unmatched. CDR3 length equals 15 residues. In DNA form, the CDR3 reads TGTGCCACCAGTGCTCGGGGGACTAGCGGTTACGAGCAGTACTTC. The encoded protein is CATSARGTSGYEQYF.